Described below is a single T cell receptor (beta chain) sequence and its context. Its antigen is not known. There are 17 residues in the CDR3. Germline V lookup: CDR1 SGDLS, CDR2 YYNGEE. V lost 4 bases, J lost 0 bases, and 11 bases stayed unmatched. The data derive from a study of PD-1 blockade in classical Hodgkin lymphoma. As for the study in general: Nivolumab dosed at 3 mg/kg went to patients intravenously every 2 weeks.

Time point reported: cycle 4 day 1 (C4D1), after more than 5 weeks of nivolumab. Brentuximab vedotin exposure varied, and every patient relapsed after autologous stem cell transplantation. Data came from immunoSEQ multiplex PCR; TCRdb stores just in-frame clones and leaves some out. The sample consists of about 25,000 clones, under 90% of them appearing once. The study's findings and limits: In CD4+ cells, TCR diversity went up significantly by C4D1, but in CD8+ cells it did not. The causes of the repertoire differences, possibly disease activity or prior therapy, remain undefined. Nivolumab initiation under 1 year post-ASCT meant exclusion.

The sequenced sample was peripheral blood mononuclear cells (PBMCs), obtained before the fourth cycle of nivolumab. The chain employs TRBV9 and TRBJ2-3; TRBD1 matches at 7 bases. The source is a human donor with classical Hodgkin lymphoma. Written as DNA, the CDR3 is TGTGCCAGCAGCCCAGGGACAGCGGTGTTTAGCACAGATACGCAGTATTTT. Its translation: CASSPGTAVFSTDTQYF.